The entry that follows covers one TCR beta chain sequence. Per the germline V gene, CDR1 is SGHAT and CDR2 is FQNNGV. V dropped 4 bases and J dropped 8; count of bases not matched to a gene: 12. There are 16 residues in the CDR3. TCRdb keeps only in-frame clones here, not all; method: immunoSEQ multiplex PCR. The sample consists of roughly 90,000 clones, under 85% of them appearing once. These data belong to a study of blood T cell repertoires in COVID-19. In the study overall: The analysed material was cDNA or gDNA that came from T cells, B-cell-depleted T cells, or PBMCs.

This receptor was identified in a woman in her seventies with acute or convalescent COVID-19. The V gene is TRBV11-2, the J gene TRBJ1-2; TRBD1 agrees at 11 bases. Material for sequencing was peripheral blood. The CDR3 sequence is CASSSGTGGLIEGYTF. The CDR3 DNA reads as TGTGCCAGCAGCTCCGGGACAGGGGGGCTAATTGAGGGCTACACCTTC.